The entry below gives a single T cell receptor (beta chain) sequence along with its context. The PCR had 60 Vbeta and 13 Jbeta primers. Per the original methods: A later analysis tallied 80 million to 100 million unique TCR beta chains, 9.5 million to 14 million of them shared. Data came from immunoSEQ multiplex PCR; TCRdb stores just in-frame clones and leaves some out. That table supplies the V and J calls and clone size; D and trimming were determined from the DNA. Of around 110,000 clones in the sample, 79% were seen once. This sample was included in a study of cytomegalovirus exposure and HLA in healthy donors. Trimming stripped 4 bases from V and 2 bases from J, with 13 bases between. The CDR3 is 14 residues long. CDR1 and CDR2 from the germline V gene are SGDLS and YYNGEE.

The rearrangement links TRBV9 to TRBJ2-7; D not certain. The source of this sequence is a man younger than 45 in good health and CMV-seropositive. Sequencing was carried out using PBMCs. CDR3 nucleotide sequence: TGTGCCAGCAGCCCCGTATCTTATCCCTACGAGCAGTACTTC. This encodes CASSPVSYPYEQYF.